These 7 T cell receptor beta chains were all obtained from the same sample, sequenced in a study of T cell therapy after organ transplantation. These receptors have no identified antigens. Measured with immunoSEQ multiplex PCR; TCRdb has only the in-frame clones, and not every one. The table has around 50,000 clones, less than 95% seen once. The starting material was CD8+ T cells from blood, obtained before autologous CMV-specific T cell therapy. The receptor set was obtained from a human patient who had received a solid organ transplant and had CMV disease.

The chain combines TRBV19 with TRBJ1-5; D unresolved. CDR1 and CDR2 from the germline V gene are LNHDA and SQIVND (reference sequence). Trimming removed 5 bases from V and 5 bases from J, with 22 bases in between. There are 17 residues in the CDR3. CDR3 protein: CASSPSPWASGYQPQHF. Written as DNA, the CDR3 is TGTGCCAGTAGTCCTTCCCCCTGGGCCTCGGGCTATCAGCCCCAGCATTTT.

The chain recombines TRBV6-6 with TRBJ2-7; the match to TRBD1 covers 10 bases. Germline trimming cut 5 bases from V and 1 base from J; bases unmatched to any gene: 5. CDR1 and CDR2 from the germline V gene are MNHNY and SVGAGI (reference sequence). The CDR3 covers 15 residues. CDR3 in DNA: TGTGCCAGCAGTCGACAGGGGGCCCAGTCCTACGAGCAGTACTTC. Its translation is CASSRQGAQSYEQYF.

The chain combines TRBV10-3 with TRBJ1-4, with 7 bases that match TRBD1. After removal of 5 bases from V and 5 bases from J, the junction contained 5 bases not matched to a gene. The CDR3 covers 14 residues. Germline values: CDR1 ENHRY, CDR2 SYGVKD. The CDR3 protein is CAISPGTANEKLFF. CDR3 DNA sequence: TGTGCCATCAGTCCGGGGACAGCGAATGAAAAACTGTTTTTT.

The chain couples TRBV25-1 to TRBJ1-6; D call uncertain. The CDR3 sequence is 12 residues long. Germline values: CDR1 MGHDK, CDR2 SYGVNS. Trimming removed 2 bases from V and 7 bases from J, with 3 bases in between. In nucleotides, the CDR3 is TGTGCCAGCAGTGAAGGGAATTCACCCCTCCACTTT. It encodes CASSEGNSPLHF.

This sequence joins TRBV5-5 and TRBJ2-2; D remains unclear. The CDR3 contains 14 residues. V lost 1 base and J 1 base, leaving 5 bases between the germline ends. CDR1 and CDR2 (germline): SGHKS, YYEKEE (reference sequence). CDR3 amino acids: CASSLMRNTGELFF. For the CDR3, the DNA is TGTGCCAGCAGCTTGATGAGGAACACCGGGGAGCTGTTTTTT.

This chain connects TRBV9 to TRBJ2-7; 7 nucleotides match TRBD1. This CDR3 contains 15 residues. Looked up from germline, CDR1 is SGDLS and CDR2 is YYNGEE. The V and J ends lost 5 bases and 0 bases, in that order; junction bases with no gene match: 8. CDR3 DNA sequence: TGTGCCAGCAGTTCGGGGCCAGGGGGCTCCTACGAGCAGTACTTC. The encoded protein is CASSSGPGGSYEQYF.

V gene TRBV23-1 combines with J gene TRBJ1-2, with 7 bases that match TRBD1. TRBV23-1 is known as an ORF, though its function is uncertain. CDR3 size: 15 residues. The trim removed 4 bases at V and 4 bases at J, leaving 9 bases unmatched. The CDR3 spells CASSPRDRPPYGYTF. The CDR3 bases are TGCGCCAGCAGTCCCCGGGACAGACCACCCTATGGCTACACCTTC.